The 28 T cell receptor beta chains given below trace back to one sample, sequenced in a study of beta chain features in type 1 diabetes. The entirety of the isolated RNA underwent reverse transcription, so expressed TCRB transcripts were sequenced. Clones were read by immunoSEQ multiplex PCR, and TCRdb kept only the in-frame ones, dropping some. The sample lists just over 450,000 clones; roughly 30% were seen once. The sample taken for sequencing was naive CD4+ T cells from blood. The receptors stem from a man between 18 and 29 years old in good health.

J is TRBJ2-1 and V is TRBV7-3; D ambiguous. Trimming cost V 5 bases and J 5 bases, with 10 bases left between them. The CDR3 extends over 13 amino acids. Germline V lookup: CDR1 SGHTA, CDR2 FQGTGA. The CDR3 loop is CASSPTPNNEQFF. DNA of the CDR3: TGTGCCAGCAGCCCAACCCCTAACAATGAGCAGTTCTTC.

This clone was found a few times. This specimen includes other DNA sequences encoding the same CDR3. This chain joins TRBV29-1 and TRBJ1-2; the match to TRBD1 covers 8 bases. V lost 7 bases, J lost 5 bases, and 3 bases stayed unmatched. The germline V gene encodes CDR1 SQVTM and CDR2 ANQGSEA. This CDR3 is 11 amino acids long. This CDR3 is CSGGQEYGYTF. CDR3 bases: TGCAGCGGGGGACAGGAATATGGCTACACCTTC.

This clone was seen a handful of times. The V call is TRBV9, the J call TRBJ1-1, with D tentatively TRBD1 (5 bases). The CDR3 length is 15 residues. Germline V gives CDR1 SGDLS, CDR2 YYNGEE. Trimming pared 0 bases from V and 1 base from J, leaving 10 bases between. In nucleotides, the CDR3 is TGTGCCAGCAGCGTAGAGGGACGCGGGAACACTGAAGCTTTCTTT. This encodes CASSVEGRGNTEAFF.

This clone was seen only a few times. The chain carries TRBV7-6 and TRBJ2-7, with 8 positions matching TRBD2. The junction had 10 bases not matched to a gene; V was cut back by 5 bases and J by 4 bases. Germline V gene lookup returns CDR1 SGHVS and CDR2 FNYEAQ. This CDR3 comprises 15 residues. DNA of the CDR3: TGTGCCAGCAGCCAACTAGCGGCCTCTCGGTACGAGCAGTACTTC. It yields the protein CASSQLAASRYEQYF.

The genes are TRBV7-6 and TRBJ1-1; no clear D. This CDR3 region has 14 residues. V was cut by 5 bases and J by 3 bases, with 13 bases left in between. Germline values: CDR1 SGHVS, CDR2 FNYEAQ. CDR3 nucleotides: TGTGCCAGCAGCCCAGACGCCCGGGACACTGAAGCTTTCTTT. Protein: CASSPDARDTEAFF.

This clone has a single count. CDR3 DNA: TGTGCCAGCAGTTTATGGGGGAGCGGCCAAGAGACCCAGTACTTC. It encodes CASSLWGSGQETQYF. This chain uses TRBV28 with TRBJ2-5; tentative D call: TRBD2 (5 bases). Trimming stripped 0 bases from V and 1 base from J, with 9 bases between. Germline V CDR1 and CDR2: MDHEN, SYDVKM. The CDR3 extends over 15 amino acids. Combining the CDR3 with reference TRBV28 and TRBJ2-5 gives the whole variable domain DVKVTQSSRYLVKRTGEKVFLECVQDMDHENMFWYRQDPGLGLRLIYFSYDVKMKEKGDIPEGYSVSREKKERFSLILESASTNQTSMYLCASSLWGSGQETQYFGPGTRLLVL.

This clone turned up a few times. The chain combines TRBV4-2 with TRBJ2-1; tentative D call: TRBD2 (6 bases). The germline V gene encodes CDR1 LGHNA and CDR2 YNFKEQ. This CDR3 is built from 16 residues. V was shortened by 1 base and J by 3 bases, with 13 bases between the two germline ends. In DNA, the CDR3 is TGTGCCAGCAGCCAAGTTTGGGACTTCTTCTACAATGAGCAGTTCTTC. Amino acid sequence: CASSQVWDFFYNEQFF.

The chain has TRBV30 and TRBJ2-1; possibly TRBD2 for D (6 bases). This CDR3 is built from 15 residues. V gave up 1 base and J gave up 0 bases, with 10 bases separating them. Germline assignment: CDR1 GTSNPN and CDR2 SVGIG (reference sequence). CDR3 coding DNA: TGTGCCTGGAGTGCTACTAGCCTCTCCTACAATGAGCAGTTCTTC. This gives the protein CAWSATSLSYNEQFF.

The chain uses TRBV2 and TRBJ1-1; D gene uncertain. Germline CDR1 SNHLY, CDR2 FYNNEI. V lost 6 bases and J lost 3, with 5 bases in between. The CDR3 covers 11 residues. The CDR3 sequence is CASSGDTEAFF. The DNA for the CDR3 is TGTGCCAGCAGCGGGGACACTGAAGCTTTCTTT.

The rearrangement uses TRBV27 and TRBJ2-1, with 11 bases matching TRBD2. The J segment lost 5 bases and the V segment lost 9 bases, leaving 9 bases of the junction unmatched. The CDR3 is 15 residues long. Germline loops: CDR1 MNHEY, CDR2 SMNVEV (reference sequence). The CDR3 sequence: CASRELAGEDNEQFF. The DNA of the CDR3 is TGTGCCAGTCGGGAACTAGCGGGAGAGGACAATGAGCAGTTCTTC.

CDR3 sequence reads: CASSPLAGTETYEQYF. DNA of the CDR3: TGTGCCAGCTCACCACTTGCCGGGACAGAGACCTACGAGCAGTACTTC. This chain connects TRBV18 to TRBJ2-7, with 7 bases that match TRBD1. Germline trimming cut 1 base from V and 2 bases from J; bases unmatched to any gene: 8. This CDR3 contains 16 residues. Germline CDR1 reads KGHSH; CDR2 reads LQKENI.

This clone was seen more than once but under ten times. Other DNA sequences in this sample translate to the same CDR3. This chain connects TRBV12-5 to TRBJ2-5; unclear D gene. Trimming took 1 base from V and 5 from J, leaving 5 bases between them. Germline V gene data show CDR1 as LGHNT and CDR2 as FRNRAP. This CDR3 is 12 amino acids long. The CDR3, as DNA: TGTGCTAGTGGTTTGGAGGAGGAGACCCAGTACTTC. Translating gives CASGLEEETQYF.

This clone was seen only a few times. The CDR3 reads CSVEDSGYYEQYF. As DNA, the CDR3 is TGCAGCGTTGAAGATTCGGGATACTACGAGCAGTACTTC. V gene TRBV29-1 combines with J gene TRBJ2-7, with a tentative D call TRBD2 (5 bases). V dropped 0 bases and J dropped 3 bases, with 9 bases sitting between them. The CDR3 is 13 amino acids. Germline-derived CDR1 and CDR2 are SQVTM and ANQGSEA.

This clone occurred a few times. The V and J genes are TRBV4-3 and TRBJ1-1; 8 nucleotides match TRBD1. The junction had 9 bases not matched to a gene; V was cut back by 5 bases and J by 4 bases. The germline CDR1 and CDR2 sequences are LGHNA and YSLEER. The length of the CDR3 is 15 residues. CDR3 in amino acids: CASSANRGIGTEAFF. The DNA of the CDR3 is TGCGCCAGCAGCGCTAACAGGGGGATAGGCACTGAAGCTTTCTTT.

This clone was seen a handful of times. The chain combines TRBV7-2 with TRBJ1-3; D unresolved. This CDR3 contains 14 residues. V lost 2 bases and J 0 bases, leaving 5 bases between the germline ends. The germline V gene encodes CDR1 SGHTA and CDR2 FQGNSA. The CDR3 nucleotides are TGTGCCAGCAGCTTAACCCCCTCTGGAAACACCATATATTTT. Amino acids: CASSLTPSGNTIYF.

This chain connects TRBV30 to TRBJ2-7; D is uncertain. Trimming removed 5 bases from V and 4 bases from J, with 9 bases in between. Germline CDR1 GTSNPN, CDR2 SVGIG (reference sequence). This CDR3 is 11 amino acids long. CDR3 in amino acids: CAWAPAYEQYF. The CDR3 coding sequence is TGTGCCTGGGCTCCCGCTTACGAGCAGTACTTC.

V usage is TRBV5-6 and J usage is TRBJ2-3; D gene uncertain. The CDR3 runs to 13 residues. The V end lost 3 bases, the J end lost 10 bases, and 15 bases lay between the germline ends. Looked up from germline, CDR1 is SGHDT and CDR2 is YYEEEE. The CDR3 DNA reads as TGTGCCAGCAGCTCGCCGGGCTCCCGTGCGCAGTATTTT. This gives the protein CASSSPGSRAQYF.

This clone has only a few counts. V usage is TRBV9 and J usage is TRBJ2-1; the D call may be TRBD1 or TRBD2 (5 bases each). This CDR3 has 16 amino acids. V lost 3 bases and J lost 0, with 13 bases in between. CDR1 and CDR2 from the germline V gene are SGDLS and YYNGEE. The DNA of the CDR3 is TGTGCCAGCAGCGCTCTCCCAGGGAGCTCCTACAATGAGCAGTTCTTC. Residues: CASSALPGSSYNEQFF. The variable domain in full, completed from reference TRBV9 and TRBJ2-1, reads DSGVTQTPKHLITATGQRVTLRCSPRSGDLSVYWYQQSLDQGLQFLIQYYNGEERAKGNILERFSAQQFPDLHSELNLSSLELGDSALYFCASSALPGSSYNEQFFGPGTRLTVL.

V usage is TRBV25-1 and J usage is TRBJ2-3, with a possible D match to TRBD2 (6 bases). V lost 3 bases, J lost 0 bases, and 13 bases lay in between. The length of the CDR3 is 16 residues. Germline V gene lookup returns CDR1 MGHDK and CDR2 SYGVNS. The DNA of the CDR3 is TGTGCCAGCAGTGACCCCCCGGGACTGAGCACAGATACGCAGTATTTT. It is translated as CASSDPPGLSTDTQYF.

V and J are TRBV30 and TRBJ1-3; the D is unclear. CDR1 is GTSNPN, CDR2 SVGIG, per germline (reference sequence). The CDR3 spans 15 residues. V was shortened by 3 bases and J by 0 bases, with 12 bases between the two germline ends. CDR3: CAWSAPGFSGNTIYF. CDR3 coding DNA: TGTGCCTGGAGCGCCCCGGGATTCTCTGGAAACACCATATATTTT.

This clone was counted a few times. The V gene is TRBV29-1, the J gene TRBJ1-5; possible D gene TRBD1, 5 bases. Between the trimmed V and J ends, which lost 7 bases and 7 bases, there was a span of 14 bases. The CDR3 consists of 12 residues. Germline CDR1 and CDR2: SQVTM and ANQGSEA. CDR3 in DNA: TGCAGCGCAAAGACAGCCGGACAGCCCCAGCATTTT. It encodes CSAKTAGQPQHF.

V usage is TRBV5-1 and J usage is TRBJ2-7; 9 nucleotides agree with TRBD1. The V and J ends lost 4 bases and 7 bases, in that order; junction bases with no gene match: 9. Germline values: CDR1 SGHRS, CDR2 YFSETQ. The CDR3 loop spans 14 amino acids. CDR3 DNA sequence: TGCGCCAGCAGCCCCGGGACAGGGCCTGGGGAGCAGTACTTC. It specifies CASSPGTGPGEQYF.

A few counts support this clone. This sequence joins TRBV11-2 and TRBJ2-1, with TRBD1 identical over 9 bases. The CDR3 loop spans 18 amino acids. Germline loops: CDR1 SGHAT, CDR2 FQNNGV. The trim removed 2 bases at V and 3 bases at J, leaving 11 bases unmatched. CDR3 residues: CASSLSVPGTGHYNEQFF. The CDR3 nucleotides read TGTGCCAGCAGCTTATCAGTCCCAGGGACAGGGCACTACAATGAGCAGTTCTTC.

The rearrangement uses TRBV5-1 and TRBJ2-7; possible D gene TRBD1, 5 bases. CDR3 length: 14 amino acids. Germline CDR1 reads SGHRS; CDR2 reads YFSETQ. V lost 1 base, J lost 4 bases, and 12 bases lay in between. The CDR3 protein is CASSLRRGSYEQYF. CDR3 coding DNA: TGCGCCAGCAGCTTGCGAAGGGGATCGTACGAGCAGTACTTC.

This clone showed up just a few times. The J gene is TRBJ2-7, the V gene TRBV18; no clear D. The CDR3 runs to 14 residues. The germline gives CDR1 KGHSH, CDR2 LQKENI. Trimming pared 3 bases from V and 4 bases from J, leaving 13 bases between. CDR3 region: CASSPKGSVYEQYF. The CDR3 coding sequence is TGTGCCAGCTCACCTAAGGGCTCGGTATACGAGCAGTACTTC.

The DNA of the CDR3 is TGTGCCAGCAGCCCCTCGACAGTGGGCTACGAGCAGTACTTC. It yields the protein CASSPSTVGYEQYF. V is TRBV9 and J is TRBJ2-7, with a possible D match to TRBD1 (5 bases). The CDR3 extends over 14 amino acids. The germline gives CDR1 SGDLS, CDR2 YYNGEE. V lost 4 bases and J lost 3, with 14 bases in between.

This clone was seen more than once but under ten times. The chain couples TRBV1 to TRBJ2-5. TRBV1 is termed a pseudogene. This CDR3 contains 14 residues. For the CDR3, the DNA is TGCACCAGCAGCCACGGACGGCTTCAAGAGACCCAGTACTTC. Protein product: CTSSHGRLQETQYF.

This clone was found a few times. The chain couples TRBV29-1 to TRBJ2-1; D is possibly TRBD1 (6 bases). Per germline, CDR1 SQVTM and CDR2 ANQGSEA. The ends were cut back, 5 bases at V and 4 bases at J, with 18 bases in the middle. The CDR3 has 15 residues. CDR3 loop: CSVSSGLRGYNEQFF. The CDR3 nucleotides read TGCAGCGTTTCCAGTGGACTCAGGGGTTACAATGAGCAGTTCTTC.